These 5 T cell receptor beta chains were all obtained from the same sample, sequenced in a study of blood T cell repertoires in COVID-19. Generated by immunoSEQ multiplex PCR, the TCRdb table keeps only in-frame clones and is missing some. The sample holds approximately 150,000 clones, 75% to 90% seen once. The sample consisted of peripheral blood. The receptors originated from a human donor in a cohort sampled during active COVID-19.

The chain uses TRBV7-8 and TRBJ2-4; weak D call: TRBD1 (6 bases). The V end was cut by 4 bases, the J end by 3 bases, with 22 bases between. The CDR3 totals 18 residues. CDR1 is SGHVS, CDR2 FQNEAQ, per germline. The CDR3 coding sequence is TGTGCCAGCAGCTCGACCGTCAGGGGAAAGATAGTCAAAAACATTCAGTACTTC. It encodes CASSSTVRGKIVKNIQYF.

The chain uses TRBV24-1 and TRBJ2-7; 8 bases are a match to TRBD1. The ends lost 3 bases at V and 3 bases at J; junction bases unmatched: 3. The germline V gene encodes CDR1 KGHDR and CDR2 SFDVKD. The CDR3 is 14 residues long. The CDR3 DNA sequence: TGTGCCACCAGTGATCCAGGACAGGGCTACGAGCAGTACTTC. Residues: CATSDPGQGYEQYF.

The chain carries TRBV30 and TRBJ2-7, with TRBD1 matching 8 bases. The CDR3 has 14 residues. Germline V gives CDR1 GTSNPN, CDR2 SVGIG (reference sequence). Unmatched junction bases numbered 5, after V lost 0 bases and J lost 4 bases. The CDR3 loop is CAWSVWTGIYEQYF. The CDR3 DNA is TGTGCCTGGAGTGTCTGGACAGGGATATACGAGCAGTACTTC.

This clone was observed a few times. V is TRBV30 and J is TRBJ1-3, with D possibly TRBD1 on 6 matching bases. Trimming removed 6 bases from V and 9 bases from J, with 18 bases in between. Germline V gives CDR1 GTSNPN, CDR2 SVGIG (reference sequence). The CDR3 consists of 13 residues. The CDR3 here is CACPQGGGGTIYF. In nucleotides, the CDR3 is TGTGCCTGTCCACAGGGCGGCGGGGGCACCATATATTTT. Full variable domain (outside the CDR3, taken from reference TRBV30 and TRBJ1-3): SQTIHQWPATLVQPVGSPLSLECTVEGTSNPNLYWYRQAAGRGLQLLFYSVGIGQISSEVPQNLSASRPQDRQFILSSKKLLLSDSGFYLCACPQGGGGTIYFGEGSWLTVV.

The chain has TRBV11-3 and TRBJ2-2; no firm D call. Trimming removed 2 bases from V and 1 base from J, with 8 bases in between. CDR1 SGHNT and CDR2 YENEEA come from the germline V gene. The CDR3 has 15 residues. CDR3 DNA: TGTGCCAGCAGCTTAAACAGTATGAACACCGGGGAGCTGTTTTTT. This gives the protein CASSLNSMNTGELFF.